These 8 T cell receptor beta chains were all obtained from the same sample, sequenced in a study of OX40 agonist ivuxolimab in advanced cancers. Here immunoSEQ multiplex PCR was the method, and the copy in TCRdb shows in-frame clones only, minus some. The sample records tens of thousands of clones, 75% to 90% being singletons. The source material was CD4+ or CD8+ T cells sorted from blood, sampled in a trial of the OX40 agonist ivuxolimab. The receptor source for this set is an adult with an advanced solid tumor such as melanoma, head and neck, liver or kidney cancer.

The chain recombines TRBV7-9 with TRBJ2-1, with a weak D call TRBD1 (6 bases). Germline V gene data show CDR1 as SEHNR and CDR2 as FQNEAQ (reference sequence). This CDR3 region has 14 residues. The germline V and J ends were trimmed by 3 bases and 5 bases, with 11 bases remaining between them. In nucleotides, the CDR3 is TGTGCCAGCAGCTTGTCAGGGGCGGACAATGAGCAGTTCTTC. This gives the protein CASSLSGADNEQFF.

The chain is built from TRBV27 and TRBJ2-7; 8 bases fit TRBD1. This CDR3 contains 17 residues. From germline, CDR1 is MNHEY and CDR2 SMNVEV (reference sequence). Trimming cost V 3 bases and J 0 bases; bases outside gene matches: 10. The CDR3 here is CASSFLSSQGASYEQYF. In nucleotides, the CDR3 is TGTGCCAGCAGTTTCTTATCCTCCCAGGGGGCCTCCTACGAGCAGTACTTC.

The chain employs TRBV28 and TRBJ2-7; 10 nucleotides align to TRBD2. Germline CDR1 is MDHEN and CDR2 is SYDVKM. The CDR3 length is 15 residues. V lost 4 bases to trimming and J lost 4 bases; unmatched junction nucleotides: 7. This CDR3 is CASSYKGTSVYEQYF. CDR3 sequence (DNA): TGTGCCAGCAGTTATAAGGGGACTAGCGTTTACGAGCAGTACTTC. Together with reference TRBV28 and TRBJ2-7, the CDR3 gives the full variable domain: DVKVTQSSRYLVKRTGEKVFLECVQDMDHENMFWYRQDPGLGLRLIYFSYDVKMKEKGDIPEGYSVSREKKERFSLILESASTNQTSMYLCASSYKGTSVYEQYFGPGTRLTVT.

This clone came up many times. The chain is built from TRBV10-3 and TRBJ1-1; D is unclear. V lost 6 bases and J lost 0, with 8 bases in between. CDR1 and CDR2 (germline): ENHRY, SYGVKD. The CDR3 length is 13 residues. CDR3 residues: CAISGEMNTEAFF. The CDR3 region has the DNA TGTGCCATCAGCGGGGAGATGAACACTGAAGCTTTCTTT.

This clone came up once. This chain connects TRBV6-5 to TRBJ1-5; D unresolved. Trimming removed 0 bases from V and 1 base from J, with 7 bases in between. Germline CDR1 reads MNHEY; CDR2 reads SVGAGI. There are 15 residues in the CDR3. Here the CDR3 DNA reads TGTGCCAGCAGTTACTCGATAGGAAGCAATCAGCCCCAGCATTTT. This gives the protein CASSYSIGSNQPQHF.

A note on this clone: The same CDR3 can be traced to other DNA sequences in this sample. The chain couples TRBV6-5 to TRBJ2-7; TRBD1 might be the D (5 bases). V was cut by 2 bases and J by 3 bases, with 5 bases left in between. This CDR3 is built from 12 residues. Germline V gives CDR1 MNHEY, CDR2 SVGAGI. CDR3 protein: CASSYRGYEQYF. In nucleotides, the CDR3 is TGTGCCAGCAGTTACAGGGGCTACGAGCAGTACTTC.

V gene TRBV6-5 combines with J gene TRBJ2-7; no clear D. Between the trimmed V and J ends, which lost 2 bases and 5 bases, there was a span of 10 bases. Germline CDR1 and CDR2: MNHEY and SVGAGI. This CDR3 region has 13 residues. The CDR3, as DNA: TGTGCCAGCAGTTACAACGACCGAAACGAGCAGTACTTC. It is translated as CASSYNDRNEQYF.

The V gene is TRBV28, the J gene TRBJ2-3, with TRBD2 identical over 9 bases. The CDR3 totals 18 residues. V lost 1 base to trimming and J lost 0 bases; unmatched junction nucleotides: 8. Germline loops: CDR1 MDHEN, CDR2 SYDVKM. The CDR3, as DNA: TGTGCCAGCAGTTTATTTGTAGGGCTAGCGGGGAGCACAGATACGCAGTATTTT. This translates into CASSLFVGLAGSTDTQYF. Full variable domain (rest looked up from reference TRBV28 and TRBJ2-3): DVKVTQSSRYLVKRTGEKVFLECVQDMDHENMFWYRQDPGLGLRLIYFSYDVKMKEKGDIPEGYSVSREKKERFSLILESASTNQTSMYLCASSLFVGLAGSTDTQYFGPGTRLTVL.